Below are 6 T cell receptor beta chains sequenced from a single sample in a study of T cells in Graves' hyperthyroidism and ophthalmopathy. RNA transcripts gave rise to amplified TCR beta CDR3 regions. With the HTBI primer set, the TCR CDR3 went through a first round of RT-PCR. Using its own MiXCR run on the multiplex PCR reads, TCRdb lists one record per CDR3 protein. There are hundreds of thousands of distinct CDR3 sequences in the sample; around 15% occur only once, and around 4% lies in the top ten. Sequenced: blood. Source of these receptors: a woman aged 35 to 49 with Graves' ophthalmopathy.

This clonotype was observed many times. V and J are TRBV6-2 or TRBV6-3 and TRBJ2-2, with D possibly being TRBD2 (6 bases). The germline V and J ends were trimmed by 2 bases and 4 bases, with 8 bases remaining between them. The CDR3 covers 14 residues. CDR1 MNHEY and CDR2 SVGEGT come from the germline V gene. The CDR3 loop reads CASSYHGGTGELFF. CDR3 DNA: TGTGCCAGCAGTTACCACGGGGGCACCGGGGAGCTGTTTTTT.

Many counts were recorded for this clonotype. The chain carries TRBV6-1 and TRBJ2-3; 8 bases fit TRBD1. CDR3 length equals 14 residues. Trimming at V came to 7 bases and at J to 6 bases, leaving 9 bases not matched to a gene. CDR1 and CDR2 from the germline V gene are MNHNS and SASEGT. In nucleotides, the CDR3 is TGTGCCAGCACCAAGACAGGGGTCACTGATACGCAGTATTTT. Amino acid sequence: CASTKTGVTDTQYF.

This chain links TRBV29-1 with TRBJ2-1; D is ambiguous. The V end was cut by 3 bases, the J end by 3 bases, with 15 bases between. Per germline, CDR1 SQVTM and CDR2 ANQGSEA. This CDR3 is built from 15 residues. This chain's CDR3 is CSVDGDGLFYNEQFF. The CDR3 DNA is TGCAGCGTTGATGGTGACGGCCTTTTCTACAATGAGCAGTTCTTC.

Ten or more counts support this clonotype. This chain joins TRBV11-2 and TRBJ2-7, with 11 bases fitting TRBD2. Losses at the gene ends were 0 bases for V and 0 bases for J; bases not matched to a gene: 4. CDR1 and CDR2 (germline): SGHAT, FQNNGV. The CDR3 contains 17 residues. CDR3 protein: CASSLDLAGGVSYEQYF. In nucleotides, the CDR3 is TGTGCCAGCAGCTTAGACCTAGCGGGGGGAGTCTCCTACGAGCAGTACTTC.

This clonotype was detected a few times. A single base separates this from a much larger clone, so it may be a read error. J is TRBJ2-7 and V is TRBV7-9, with 8 bases aligning to TRBD1. CDR1 and CDR2 (germline): SEHNR, FQNEAQ (reference sequence). Losses at the gene ends were 5 bases for V and 0 bases for J; bases not matched to a gene: 6. This CDR3 spans 15 amino acids. Here the CDR3 DNA reads TGTGCCAGCAGCGGGCGGGACAGGAGCTCCTACGAGCAGTACTTC. Protein product: CASSGRDRSSYEQYF. Looking up the rest from reference TRBV7-9 and TRBJ2-7 gives the full variable domain: DTGVSQNPRHKITKRGQNVTFRCDPISEHNRLYWYRQTLGQGPEFLTYFQNEAQLEKSRLLSDRFSAERPKGSFSTLEIQRTEQGDSAMYLCASSGRDRSSYEQYFGPGTRLTVT.

This chain joins TRBV16 and TRBJ1-6, with 7 bases fitting TRBD1. The CDR3 covers 16 residues. The ends lost 2 bases at V and 9 bases at J; junction bases unmatched: 10. CDR1 is KGHSY and CDR2 is FQNENV in the germline V gene. CDR3 coding DNA: TGTGCCAGCAGCCAAGGAGAACAGGGGATTGCTTCACCCCTCCACTTT. Amino acids: CASSQGEQGIASPLHF.